This T cell receptor (beta chain) emerged from a study of T-cell reconstitution after alpha-beta-depleted transplantation in children. Deletions cut 4 bases from V and 8 bases from J, with 10 bases between. CDR3 length: 12 residues. Germline V CDR1 and CDR2: SGHRS, YFSETQ. Unique molecular identifiers featured in how the TCRbeta library was prepared. TCRdb passed the PCR reads through MiXCR, listing each CDR3 protein once. Of roughly 400,000 distinct CDR3 sequences in the sample, about 20% were seen once. The J gene is TRBJ1-5, the V gene TRBV5-1; no reliable D call. This clonotype was obtained from a human donor who donated a stem cell graft to a child with acute myeloid leukemia. The sequenced sample was PBMCs from the stem cell graft donor, obtained from the stem cell graft. CDR3 loop: CASSPDGEPQHF. CDR3 sequence (DNA): TGCGCCAGCAGCCCGGACGGGGAGCCCCAGCATTTT.